The source of this T cell receptor beta chain is a study of neurological immune-mediated disorders. From germline, CDR1 is SGHAT and CDR2 FQNNGV. V dropped 4 bases and J dropped 4; count of bases not matched to a gene: 4. This CDR3 has 15 amino acids. Synthesis of cDNA used 5'RACE (with 10-nucleotide random UMIs). Every sequencing run produced over 190 million TCR-beta sequences, and the sequences from any one run covered 15-18 subjects. TCRdb reprocessed the 5' RACE reads via MiXCR and lists one record per CDR3 protein. Seen here are 35,000 to 40,000 distinct CDR3 sequences, under 14% observed once, and the top ten hold approximately 4.1%. This clonotype appeared many times.

The chain combines TRBV11-2 with TRBJ2-7, with 13 bases aligning to TRBD2. The sequenced sample consisted of CD4+ T cells from blood. The sequence was obtained from a woman in her 30s with HTLV-1-associated myelopathy (HAM/TSP). The chain's CDR3 is CASSSTSGGAYEQYF. The DNA for the CDR3 is TGTGCCAGCAGCTCCACTAGCGGGGGGGCATACGAGCAGTACTTC.